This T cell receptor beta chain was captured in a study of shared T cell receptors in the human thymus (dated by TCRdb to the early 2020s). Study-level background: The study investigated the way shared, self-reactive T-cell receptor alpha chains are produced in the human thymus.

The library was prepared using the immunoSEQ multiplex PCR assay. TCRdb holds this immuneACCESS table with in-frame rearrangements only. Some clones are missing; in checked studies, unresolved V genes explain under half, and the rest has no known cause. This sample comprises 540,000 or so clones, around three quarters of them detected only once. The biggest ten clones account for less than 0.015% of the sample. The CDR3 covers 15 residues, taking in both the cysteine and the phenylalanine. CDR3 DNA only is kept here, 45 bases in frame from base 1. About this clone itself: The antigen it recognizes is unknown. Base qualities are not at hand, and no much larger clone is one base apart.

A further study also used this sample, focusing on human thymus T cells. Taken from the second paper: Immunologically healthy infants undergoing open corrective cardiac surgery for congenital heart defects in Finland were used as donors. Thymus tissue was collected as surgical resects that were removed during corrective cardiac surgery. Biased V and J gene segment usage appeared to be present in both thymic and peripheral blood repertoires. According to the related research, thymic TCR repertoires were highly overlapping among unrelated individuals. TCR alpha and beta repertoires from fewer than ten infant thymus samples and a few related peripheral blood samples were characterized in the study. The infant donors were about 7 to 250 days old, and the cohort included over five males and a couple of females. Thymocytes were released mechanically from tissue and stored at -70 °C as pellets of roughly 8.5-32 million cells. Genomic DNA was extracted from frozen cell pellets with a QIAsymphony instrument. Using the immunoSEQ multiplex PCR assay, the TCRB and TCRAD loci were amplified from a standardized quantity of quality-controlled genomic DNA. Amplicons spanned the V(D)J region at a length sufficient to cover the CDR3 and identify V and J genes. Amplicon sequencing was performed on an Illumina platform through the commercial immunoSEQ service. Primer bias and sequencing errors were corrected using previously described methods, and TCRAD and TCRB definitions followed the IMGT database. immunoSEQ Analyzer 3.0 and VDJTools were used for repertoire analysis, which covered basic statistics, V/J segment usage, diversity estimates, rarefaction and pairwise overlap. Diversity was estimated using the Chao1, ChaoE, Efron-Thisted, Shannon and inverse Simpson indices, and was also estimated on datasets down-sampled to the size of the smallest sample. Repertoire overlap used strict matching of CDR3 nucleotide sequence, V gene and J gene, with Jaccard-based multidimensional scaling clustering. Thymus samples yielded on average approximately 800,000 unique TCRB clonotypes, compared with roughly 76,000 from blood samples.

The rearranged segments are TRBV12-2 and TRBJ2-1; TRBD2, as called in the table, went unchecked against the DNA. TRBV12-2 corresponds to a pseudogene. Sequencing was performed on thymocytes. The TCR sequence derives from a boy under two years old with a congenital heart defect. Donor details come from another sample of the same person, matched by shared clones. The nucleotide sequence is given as TGTGCAAGTCGCTCCGTCGTAGCGGGAGATAATGAGCAGTTCTTC. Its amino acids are CASRSVVAGDNEQFF.